This entry features one T cell receptor (beta chain) sequence. Antigen specificity is unknown. The ends were cut back, 0 bases at V and 4 bases at J, with 9 bases in the middle. This CDR3 contains 14 residues. CDR1 and CDR2 (germline): MGHRA, YSYEKL. The data belong to a study of cytomegalovirus exposure and HLA in healthy donors. The wider study: Of several hundred genotyped donors, approximately 84% clustered with self-reported Caucasian donors. Regarding the study as a whole: Cytomegalovirus association was listed for 164 TCR beta chains. Prior analysis indicated that the majority of TCR beta V segments exhibited productivity approximately 87% or approximately 30% of the time.

PCR was performed using 60 Vbeta and 13 Jbeta primers. Data came from immunoSEQ multiplex PCR; TCRdb stores just in-frame clones and leaves some out. The profile shows 230,000 or so clones, around 90% of them singletons. The sequence was collected from a girl aged 2 to 10 in good health and CMV-seronegative. What was sequenced was PBMCs. The chain uses TRBV4-1 and TRBJ1-1; D not resolved. The CDR3 region has the DNA TGCGCCAGCAGCCAAGAAAATTTAGCCACTGAAGCTTTCTTT. Its protein product is CASSQENLATEAFF.